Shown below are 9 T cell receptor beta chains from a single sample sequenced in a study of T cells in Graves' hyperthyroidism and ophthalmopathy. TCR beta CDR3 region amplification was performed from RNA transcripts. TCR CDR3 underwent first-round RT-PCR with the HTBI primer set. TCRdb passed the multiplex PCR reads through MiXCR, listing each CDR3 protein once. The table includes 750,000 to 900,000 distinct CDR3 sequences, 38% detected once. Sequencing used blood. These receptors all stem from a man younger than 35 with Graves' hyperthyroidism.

The CDR3 protein is CASSLGQLGETQHF. In DNA, the CDR3 is TGTGCCAGCAGCTTGGGACAGCTCGGGGAGACCCAGCATTTT. The genes are TRBV5-6 and TRBJ1-5; a weak D match, TRBD1 (5 bases). V was clipped by 0 bases and J by 11 bases, with 15 bases between them. CDR1 and CDR2 (germline): SGHDT, YYEEEE. The CDR3 spans 14 residues.

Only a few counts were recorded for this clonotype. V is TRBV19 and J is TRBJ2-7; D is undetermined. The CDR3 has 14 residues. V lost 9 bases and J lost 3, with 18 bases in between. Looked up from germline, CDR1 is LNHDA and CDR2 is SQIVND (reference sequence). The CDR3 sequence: CASSLSSSYYEQYF. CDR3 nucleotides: TGTGCCAGCAGTTTATCCTCGTCCTACTACGAGCAGTACTTC.

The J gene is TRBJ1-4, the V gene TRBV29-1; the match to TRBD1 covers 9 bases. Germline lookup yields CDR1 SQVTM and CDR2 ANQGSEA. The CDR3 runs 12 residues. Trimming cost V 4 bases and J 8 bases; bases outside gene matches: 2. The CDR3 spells CSVGTGAEKLFF. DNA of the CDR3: TGCAGCGTTGGGACAGGGGCAGAAAAACTGTTTTTT.

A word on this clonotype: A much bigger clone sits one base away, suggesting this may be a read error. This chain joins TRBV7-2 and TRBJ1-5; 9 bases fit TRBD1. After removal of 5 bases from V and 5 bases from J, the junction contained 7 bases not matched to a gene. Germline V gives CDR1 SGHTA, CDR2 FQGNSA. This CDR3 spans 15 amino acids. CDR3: CASSLGDRADQPQHF. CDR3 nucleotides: TGTGCCAGCAGCCTTGGGGACAGGGCAGATCAGCCCCAGCATTTT.

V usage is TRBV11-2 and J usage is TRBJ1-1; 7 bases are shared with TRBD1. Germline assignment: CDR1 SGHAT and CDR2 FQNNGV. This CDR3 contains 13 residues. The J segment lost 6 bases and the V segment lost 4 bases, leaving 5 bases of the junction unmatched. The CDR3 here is CASSSRTGPEAFF. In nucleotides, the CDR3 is TGTGCCAGCAGCTCCCGGACAGGCCCTGAAGCTTTCTTT.

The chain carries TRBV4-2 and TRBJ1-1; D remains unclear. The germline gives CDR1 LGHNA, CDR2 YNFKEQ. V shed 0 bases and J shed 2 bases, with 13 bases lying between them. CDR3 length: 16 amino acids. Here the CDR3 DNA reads TGTGCCAGCAGCCAAGATGGCAGGTTCCCTAACACTGAAGCTTTCTTT. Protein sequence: CASSQDGRFPNTEAFF.

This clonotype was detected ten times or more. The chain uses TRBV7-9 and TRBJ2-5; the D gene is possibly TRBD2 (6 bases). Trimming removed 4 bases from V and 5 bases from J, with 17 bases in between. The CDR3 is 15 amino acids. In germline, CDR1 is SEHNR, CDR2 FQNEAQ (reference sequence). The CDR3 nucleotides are TGTGCCAGCAGCTCCCCGCGGGAAGGTTGGGAGACCCAGTACTTC. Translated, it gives CASSSPREGWETQYF.

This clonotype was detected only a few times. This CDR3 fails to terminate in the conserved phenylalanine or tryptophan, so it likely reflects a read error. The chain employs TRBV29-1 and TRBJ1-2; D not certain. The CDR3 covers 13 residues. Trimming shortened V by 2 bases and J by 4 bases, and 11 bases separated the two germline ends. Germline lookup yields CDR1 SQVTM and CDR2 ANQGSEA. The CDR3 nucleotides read TGCAGCGTTGAACGGGAGGACCTCTATGGCTACACCCTC. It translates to CSVEREDLYGYTL.

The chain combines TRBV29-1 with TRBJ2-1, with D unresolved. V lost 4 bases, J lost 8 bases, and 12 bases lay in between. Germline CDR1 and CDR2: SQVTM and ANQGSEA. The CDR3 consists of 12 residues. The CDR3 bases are TGCAGCGTTGCATTGGGGATCCATGAGCAGTTCTTC. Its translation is CSVALGIHEQFF.